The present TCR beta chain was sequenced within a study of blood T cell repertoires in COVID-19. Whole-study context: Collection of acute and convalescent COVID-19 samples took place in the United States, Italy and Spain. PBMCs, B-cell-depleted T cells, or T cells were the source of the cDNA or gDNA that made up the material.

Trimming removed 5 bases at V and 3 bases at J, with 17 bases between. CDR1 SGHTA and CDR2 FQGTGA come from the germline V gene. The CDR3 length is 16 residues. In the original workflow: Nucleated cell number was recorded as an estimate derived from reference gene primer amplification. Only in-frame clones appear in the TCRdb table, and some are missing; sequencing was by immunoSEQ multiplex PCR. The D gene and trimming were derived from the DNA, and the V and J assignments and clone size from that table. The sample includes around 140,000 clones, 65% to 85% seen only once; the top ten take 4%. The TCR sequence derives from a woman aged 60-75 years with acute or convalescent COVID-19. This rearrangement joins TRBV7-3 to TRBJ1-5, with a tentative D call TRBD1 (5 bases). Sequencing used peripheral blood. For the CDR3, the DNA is TGTGCCAGCAGCGAAAGAGTCCGACAGACCAATCAGCCCCAGCATTTT. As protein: CASSERVRQTNQPQHF.